This T cell receptor beta chain was captured by sequencing in a study of CD8 T cells in Susac syndrome (dated by TCRdb to the late 2010s). Describing the broader study: Repertoire sequencing was used to test whether CD8+ T cell activation and differentiation in Susac syndrome was antigen driven.

Results and caveats for the whole study, not just this receptor: The TCR sequencing and HLA analysis was acknowledged to have included a relatively small number of individuals.

About this clonotype itself: No antigen is known for it. No much larger clonotype is one base removed from it; base qualities were not supplied.

Peripheral blood CD8+ and CD4+ T cells from healthy donors, Susac syndrome patients and multiple sclerosis patients were profiled by high-throughput TCR beta sequencing. Healthy donors were included as age- and sex-matched controls. Bulk CD8+ and CD4+ T cells were purified by magnetic negative isolation, while CD8+ TEMRA cells were enriched using FACS. Blood was collected in EDTA tubes and processed within 24 hours, with PBMCs isolated through density gradient centrifugation. PBMCs intended for TCR sequencing were cryopreserved in liquid nitrogen and were subsequently thawed in a 37 degrees C water bath. Purity of sorted or isolated CD4+, CD8+ and CD8+ TEMRA cells was at least 90%. The CDR3 has 16 amino acids, counting the end cysteine and phenylalanine. The only DNA kept is the CDR3, 48 bases in frame from the first base. V trim: 1 base; J trim: 10 bases; unmatched bases: 10. CDR1 and CDR2 are read off the germline V gene (reference sequence) as LGHDT and YNNKEL.

RNA was extracted using the RNeasy kit, and roughly 0.5 to 1 microgram was reverse transcribed with random hexamers. The immunoSEQ multiplex PCR assay, covering 54 Vbeta and 13 Jbeta segments, was used to amplify TCR beta CDR3 regions. PCR amplification bias was corrected using a synthetic template baseline for primer optimization and computational correction. The original methods were these. Reads were annotated to V, D and J genes per IMGT and analyzed with immunoSEQ Analyzer, keeping only productive sequences. Clonality was calculated as one minus the Shannon entropy normalized by log2 of the number of productive unique sequences. For each patient and control, public and private clones were evaluated among the 100 most prevalent clones. Susac-specific clones were defined as absent from healthy and MS cohorts, 800 to 1,200 published viral clones and other ImmuneACCESS disease sequences. TCRdb cleaned the public reads at Q25 with fastp, built clones with MiXCR and kept in-frame beta chains. Rows matching on CDR3 protein sequence are summarized as one entry with the most common DNA and genes. The authors' filters were not applied to this entry. The sample data list 150,000 to 200,000 distinct CDR3 sequences, and around 95% of these were observed just once. The ten largest clonotypes hold approximately 0.14% of the sample.

The rearrangement joined TRBV3-1 to TRBJ1-6; TRBD1 agrees with 7 junctional bases. This clonotype originated in a human donor in good health. Sequencing input: CD4+ T cells from PBMCs. The bases are TGTGCCAGCAGCCAAGCGGGAGGGACAGCGGCCTCACCCCTCCACTTT. The translation is CASSQAGGTAASPLHF. Reference TRBV3-1 and TRBJ1-6 proteins supply the regions before and after the CDR3; the full variable domain is: DTAVSQTPKYLVTQMGNDKSIKCEQNLGHDTMYWYKQDSKKFLKIMFSYNNKELIINETVPNRFSPKSPDKAHLNLHINSLELGDSAVYFCASSQAGGTAASPLHFGNGTRLTVT.